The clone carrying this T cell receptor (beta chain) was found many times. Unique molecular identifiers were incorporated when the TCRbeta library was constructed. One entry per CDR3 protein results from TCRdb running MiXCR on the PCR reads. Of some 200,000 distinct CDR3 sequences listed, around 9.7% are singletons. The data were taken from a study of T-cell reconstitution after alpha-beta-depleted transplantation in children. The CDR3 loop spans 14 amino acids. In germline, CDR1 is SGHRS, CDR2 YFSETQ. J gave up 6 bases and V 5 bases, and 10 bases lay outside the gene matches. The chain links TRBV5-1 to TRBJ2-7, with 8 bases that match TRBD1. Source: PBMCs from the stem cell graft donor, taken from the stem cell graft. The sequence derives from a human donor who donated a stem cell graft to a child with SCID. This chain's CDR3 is CASSYDRGAGEQYF. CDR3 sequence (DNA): TGCGCCAGCAGTTACGACAGGGGAGCGGGCGAGCAGTACTTC.